This T cell receptor (beta chain) derives from a study of blood T cell repertoires in COVID-19. As for the study in general: From T cells, B-cell-depleted T cells, or PBMCs came the material, which was cDNA or gDNA.

Clinical histories supplied by participants themselves formed the basis of cohort assignment. All recovered Cohort 3 donors got two negative PCRs, got clearance, or saw symptom resolution. V was clipped by 2 bases and J by 0 bases; unmatched bases: 11. Germline CDR1 reads SGHAT; CDR2 reads FQNNGV. The CDR3 loop spans 18 amino acids. The authors' processing: Amplification with reference gene primers provided the estimates of nucleated cell counts. Some clones are missing from TCRdb's copy, which holds only in-frame ones; the method was immunoSEQ multiplex PCR. That table furnishes V, J and clone size, whereas the DNA furnished D and trimming. The sample shows fewer than 200,000 clones, 70% to 90% of them seen only once. This clone has just one count.

This receptor was obtained from a woman aged 45-65 years who had recovered from COVID-19. The sequencing input was PBMCs or T cells enriched from blood (not recorded which). V gene TRBV11-2 combines with J gene TRBJ1-2; 8 bases are a match to TRBD1. The CDR3 nucleotides are TGTGCCAGCAGCTTAAGTCGTCGCATGGACAGGGCTAACTATGGCTACACCTTC. Amino acid sequence: CASSLSRRMDRANYGYTF.